A selection of T cell receptor beta chains follows, all from one sample in a study of T cells after yellow fever vaccination. From the 5' RACE reads, TCRdb called clonotypes with MiXCR, one entry per CDR3 protein. The table lists hundreds of thousands of distinct CDR3 sequences, about 12% of them singletons. Sequenced here: PBMCs, sampled on the day of the yellow fever booster vaccination. All receptors come from a man younger than 45 who received the YFV17D yellow fever vaccine. Each CDR3 is given with its conserved first and last residue. Each record gives: D gene, clone size, V gene, J gene, CDR3 protein, CDR3 DNA. The D gene is left open where the match is weak. Only some rows state a clone size, as once, few, many or a class for expanded clones.

d_call: -; clone_size: few; v_call: TRBV3-1; j_call: TRBJ1-3; cdr3_aa: CASSQAGRGAGNTIYF; cdr3_nt: TGTGCCAGCAGCCAGGCCGGAAGGGGCGCTGGAAACACCATATATTTT
d_call: -; clone_size: -; v_call: TRBV30; j_call: TRBJ1-4; cdr3_aa: CAWRGEDEKLFF; cdr3_nt: TGTGCCTGGAGGGGTGAGGATGAAAAACTGTTTTTT
d_call: TRBD2; clone_size: few; v_call: TRBV20-1; j_call: TRBJ2-1; cdr3_aa: CSARGAGGLNNEQFF; cdr3_nt: TGCAGTGCCAGGGGGGCGGGAGGGCTAAACAATGAGCAGTTCTTC
d_call: -; clone_size: -; v_call: TRBV27; j_call: TRBJ1-1; cdr3_aa: CASSLFGEGQNTEAFF; cdr3_nt: TGTGCCAGCAGTTTATTTGGGGAGGGACAGAACACTGAAGCTTTCTTT
d_call: -; clone_size: -; v_call: TRBV7-2; j_call: TRBJ2-1; cdr3_aa: CASGATSPEQFF; cdr3_nt: TGTGCCAGCGGGGCGACTTCTCCGGAGCAGTTCTTC
d_call: -; clone_size: -; v_call: TRBV3-1; j_call: TRBJ1-3; cdr3_aa: CASSQRAGSGNTIYF; cdr3_nt: TGTGCCAGCAGCCAACGGGCGGGCTCTGGAAACACCATATATTTT
d_call: -; clone_size: few; v_call: TRBV5-4; j_call: TRBJ2-3; cdr3_aa: CASSPPAISTDTQYF; cdr3_nt: TGTGCCAGCAGCCCACCGGCGATTAGCACAGATACGCAGTATTTT
d_call: -; clone_size: few; v_call: TRBV12-3/TRBV12-4; j_call: TRBJ2-1; cdr3_aa: CASSLGLTNEQFF; cdr3_nt: TGTGCCAGCAGTTTAGGTCTAACAAATGAGCAGTTCTTC
d_call: -; clone_size: few; v_call: TRBV14; j_call: TRBJ1-4; cdr3_aa: CASSHPTGPRHRNEKLFF; cdr3_nt: TGTGCCAGCAGCCACCCCACAGGGCCCAGACACAGGAATGAAAAACTGTTTTTT
d_call: -; clone_size: few; v_call: TRBV5-6; j_call: TRBJ2-4; cdr3_aa: CASSSGQNIQYF; cdr3_nt: TGTGCCAGCAGCTCCGGACAGAACATTCAGTACTTC
d_call: -; clone_size: -; v_call: TRBV7-2; j_call: TRBJ2-3; cdr3_aa: CASSPTGERPLTDTQYF; cdr3_nt: TGTGCCAGCAGCCCTACGGGGGAGCGTCCACTCACAGATACGCAGTATTTT
d_call: TRBD1; clone_size: -; v_call: TRBV6-2/TRBV6-3; j_call: TRBJ2-1; cdr3_aa: CASSPGQATYNEQFF; cdr3_nt: TGTGCCAGCAGCCCCGGACAGGCCACCTACAATGAGCAGTTCTTC
d_call: -; clone_size: -; v_call: TRBV4-3; j_call: TRBJ2-1; cdr3_aa: CASSQDGGTAGTRNEQFF; cdr3_nt: TGCGCCAGCAGCCAAGATGGGGGGACAGCCGGGACTCGGAATGAGCAGTTCTTC
d_call: -; clone_size: many; v_call: TRBV29-1; j_call: TRBJ2-1; cdr3_aa: CSVSARSSYNEQFF; cdr3_nt: TGCAGCGTTTCGGCCCGAAGCTCCTACAATGAGCAGTTCTTC
d_call: -; clone_size: -; v_call: TRBV4-3; j_call: TRBJ2-7; cdr3_aa: CASSQDSQGGYEQYF; cdr3_nt: TGCGCCAGCAGCCAAGATAGCCAGGGGGGCTACGAGCAGTACTTC
d_call: TRBD1; clone_size: -; v_call: TRBV5-1; j_call: TRBJ1-1; cdr3_aa: CASSPGQVLGTEAFF; cdr3_nt: TGCGCCAGCAGCCCGGGACAGGTTCTTGGGACTGAAGCTTTCTTT
d_call: TRBD1; clone_size: many; v_call: TRBV7-8; j_call: TRBJ1-6; cdr3_aa: CASSLLALPGQGSPLHF; cdr3_nt: TGTGCCAGCAGCTTATTGGCCCTCCCGGGACAGGGTTCACCCCTCCACTTT
d_call: -; clone_size: few; v_call: TRBV4-3; j_call: TRBJ1-1; cdr3_aa: CASSQDGRGEAFF; cdr3_nt: TGCGCCAGCAGCCAAGATGGGAGGGGTGAAGCTTTCTTT
d_call: -; clone_size: -; v_call: TRBV7-9; j_call: TRBJ2-7; cdr3_aa: CASSTTFGRVSERYF; cdr3_nt: TGTGCCAGCAGCACCACCTTTGGCAGGGTTAGCGAGCGGTACTTC
d_call: -; clone_size: once; v_call: TRBV20-1; j_call: TRBJ1-6; cdr3_aa: CSAILPGGGRALHF; cdr3_nt: TGCAGTGCTATCCTACCTGGTGGGGGGCGGGCCCTCCACTTT
d_call: -; clone_size: few; v_call: TRBV12-3/TRBV12-4; j_call: TRBJ1-2; cdr3_aa: CASSIGQSGSYGYTF; cdr3_nt: TGTGCCAGCAGTATCGGACAGTCTGGTTCCTATGGCTACACCTTC
d_call: -; clone_size: few; v_call: TRBV5-1; j_call: TRBJ2-5; cdr3_aa: CASSFKARETQYF; cdr3_nt: TGCGCCAGCAGCTTTAAAGCTCGCGAGACCCAGTACTTC
d_call: -; clone_size: -; v_call: TRBV20-1; j_call: TRBJ2-7; cdr3_aa: CSAPDISYEQYF; cdr3_nt: TGCAGTGCCCCGGACATCTCCTACGAGCAGTACTTC
d_call: -; clone_size: many; v_call: TRBV5-1; j_call: TRBJ2-6; cdr3_aa: CASSSMPGANVLTF; cdr3_nt: TGCGCCAGCAGCTCCATGCCTGGGGCCAACGTCCTGACTTTC
d_call: -; clone_size: few; v_call: TRBV5-1; j_call: TRBJ2-5; cdr3_aa: CASSPNGPQETQYF; cdr3_nt: TGCGCCAGCAGCCCGAATGGGCCCCAAGAGACCCAGTACTTC
d_call: TRBD2; clone_size: -; v_call: TRBV5-4; j_call: TRBJ2-1; cdr3_aa: CASSTGLAFFDEQFF; cdr3_nt: TGTGCCAGCAGCACGGGACTAGCGTTCTTTGATGAGCAGTTCTTC
d_call: -; clone_size: -; v_call: TRBV7-2; j_call: TRBJ2-1; cdr3_aa: CASSRTGRMSSYNEQFF; cdr3_nt: TGTGCCAGCAGTCGTACGGGACGGATGAGCTCCTACAATGAGCAGTTCTTC
d_call: -; clone_size: -; v_call: TRBV6-5; j_call: TRBJ2-7; cdr3_aa: CASSYQGAGAPSSYEQYF; cdr3_nt: TGTGCCAGCAGTTACCAAGGGGCCGGGGCCCCTAGCTCCTACGAGCAGTACTTC
d_call: -; clone_size: -; v_call: TRBV12-3/TRBV12-4; j_call: TRBJ1-4; cdr3_aa: CASVEGGKNEKLFF; cdr3_nt: TGTGCCAGCGTTGAGGGGGGAAAGAATGAAAAACTGTTTTTT